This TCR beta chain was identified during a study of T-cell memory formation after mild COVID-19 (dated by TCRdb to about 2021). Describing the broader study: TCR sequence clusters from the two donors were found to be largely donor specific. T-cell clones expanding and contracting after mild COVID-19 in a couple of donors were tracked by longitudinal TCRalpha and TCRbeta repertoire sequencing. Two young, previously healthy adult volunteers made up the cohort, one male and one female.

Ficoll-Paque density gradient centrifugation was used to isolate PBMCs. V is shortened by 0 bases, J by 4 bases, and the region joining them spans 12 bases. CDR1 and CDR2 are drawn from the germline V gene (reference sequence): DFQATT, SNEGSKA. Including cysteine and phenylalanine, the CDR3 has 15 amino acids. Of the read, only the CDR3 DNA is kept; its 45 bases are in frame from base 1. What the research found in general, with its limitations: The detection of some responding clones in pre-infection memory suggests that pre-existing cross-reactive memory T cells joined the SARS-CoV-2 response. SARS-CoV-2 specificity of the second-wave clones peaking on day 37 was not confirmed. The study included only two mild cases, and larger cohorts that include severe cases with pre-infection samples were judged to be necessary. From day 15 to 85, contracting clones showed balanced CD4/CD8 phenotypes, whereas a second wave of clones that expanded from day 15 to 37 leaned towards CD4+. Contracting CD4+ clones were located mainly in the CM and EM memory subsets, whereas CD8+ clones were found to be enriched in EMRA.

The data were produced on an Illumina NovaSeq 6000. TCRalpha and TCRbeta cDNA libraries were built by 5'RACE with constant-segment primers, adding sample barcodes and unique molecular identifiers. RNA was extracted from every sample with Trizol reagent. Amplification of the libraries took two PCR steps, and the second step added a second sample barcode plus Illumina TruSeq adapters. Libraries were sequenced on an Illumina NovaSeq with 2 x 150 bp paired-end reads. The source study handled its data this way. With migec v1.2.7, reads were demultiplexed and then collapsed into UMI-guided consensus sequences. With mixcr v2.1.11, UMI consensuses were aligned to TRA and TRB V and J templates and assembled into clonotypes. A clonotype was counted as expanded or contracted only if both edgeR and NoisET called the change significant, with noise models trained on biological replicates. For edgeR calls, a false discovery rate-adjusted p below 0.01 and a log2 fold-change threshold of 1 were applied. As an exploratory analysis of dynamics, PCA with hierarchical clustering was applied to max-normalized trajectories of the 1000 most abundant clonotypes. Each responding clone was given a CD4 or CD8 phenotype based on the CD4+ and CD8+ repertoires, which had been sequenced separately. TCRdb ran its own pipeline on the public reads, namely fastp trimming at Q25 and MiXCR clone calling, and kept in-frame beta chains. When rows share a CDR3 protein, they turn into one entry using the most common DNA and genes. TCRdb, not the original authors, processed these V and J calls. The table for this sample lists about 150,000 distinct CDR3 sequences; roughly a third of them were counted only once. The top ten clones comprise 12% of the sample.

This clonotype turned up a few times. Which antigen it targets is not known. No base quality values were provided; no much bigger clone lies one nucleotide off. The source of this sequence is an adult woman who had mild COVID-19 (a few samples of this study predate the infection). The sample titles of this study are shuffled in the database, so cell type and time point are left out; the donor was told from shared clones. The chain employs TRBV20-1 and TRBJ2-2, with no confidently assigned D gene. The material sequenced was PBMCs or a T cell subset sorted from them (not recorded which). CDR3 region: CSARDSKTGTGELFF. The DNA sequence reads TGCAGTGCTAGAGATTCGAAGACTGGCACCGGGGAGCTGTTTTTT.